The present T cell receptor beta chain was sequenced within a study of tumor and adjacent non-tumor tissue in lung cancer. Study in general: Aged roughly 30 to 76 years, patients included nine to eleven men and several women with stage I to III disease. Points from the study as a whole: Compared with tumor, normal lung showed significantly lower TCR diversity.

A note on this clonotype: Its antigen is unknown. Being one base from a much bigger clone, this may be a read error.

This CDR3 region has 12 residues. Per the germline V gene, CDR1 is SQVTM and CDR2 is ANQGSEA. V gave up 8 bases and J gave up 9 bases; unmatched junction bases: 10. This sample's RNA came from whole unsorted tissue. The library came from three nested PCR rounds adapted from ARM-PCR protocols. TCRdb ran MiXCR on the multiplex PCR reads and lists one entry per CDR3 protein. The profile covers about 140,000 distinct CDR3 sequences, with around 60% appearing a single time and approximately 18% taken by the ten largest. Source material: lung tumor tissue. The receptor's source is a man in his sixties with small cell lung cancer. The chain employs TRBV29-1 and TRBJ2-1; 7 bases align to TRBD2. The CDR3 spells CSLGSSGREQFF. The CDR3 DNA is TGCAGCCTTGGGTCTAGCGGTCGTGAGCAGTTCTTC.